Presented here are 16 T cell receptor beta chains from one specimen sequenced in a study of blood T cell repertoires in COVID-19. The data were produced by immunoSEQ multiplex PCR, yet TCRdb's version contains in-frame clones alone and is incomplete. Of 110,000 or so clones listed, about four fifths are singletons. Sequencing was carried out using peripheral blood. The receptors come from a human donor in a cohort sampled during active COVID-19.

The chain uses TRBV29-1 and TRBJ1-1; D ambiguous. With 0 bases removed from V and 3 bases from J, the gap between germline ends came to 8 bases. The V gene's germline CDR1 is SQVTM and CDR2 ANQGSEA. The CDR3 has 13 residues. The CDR3 sequence: CSVEDFGDTEAFF. The CDR3 DNA reads TGCAGCGTTGAAGATTTCGGGGACACTGAAGCTTTCTTT.

In DNA, the CDR3 is TGCGCCAGCCAAGGGGGACAAATTGGGGAGCTGTTTTTT. This encodes CASQGGQIGELFF. V gene TRBV4-3 combines with J gene TRBJ2-2; D is possibly TRBD1 (6 bases). With 8 bases removed from V and 8 bases from J, the gap between germline ends came to 15 bases. CDR1 LGHNA and CDR2 YSLEER come from the germline V gene. The CDR3 runs to 13 residues.

The chain uses TRBV10-3 and TRBJ2-7, with D possibly being TRBD1 (5 bases). Between the trimmed V and J ends, which lost 6 bases and 3 bases, there was a span of 12 bases. This CDR3 has 13 amino acids. Germline loops: CDR1 ENHRY, CDR2 SYGVKD. Here the CDR3 reads CAISVGQGYEQYF. As DNA, the CDR3 is TGTGCCATCAGCGTGGGGCAGGGCTACGAGCAGTACTTC.

The chain has TRBV2 and TRBJ2-3; TRBD1 agrees at 8 bases. The germline CDR1 and CDR2 sequences are SNHLY and FYNNEI. This CDR3 has 15 residues. The trim removed 6 bases at V and 1 base at J, leaving 6 bases unmatched. The CDR3 loop is CASSPGTGGTDTQYF. As DNA, the CDR3 is TGTGCCAGCAGCCCCGGGACAGGAGGCACAGATACGCAGTATTTT.

The J gene is TRBJ1-1, the V gene TRBV28, with 7 bases aligning to TRBD1. Germline loops: CDR1 MDHEN, CDR2 SYDVKM. This CDR3 region has 16 residues. Germline trimming cut 6 bases from V and 2 bases from J; bases unmatched to any gene: 12. CDR3: CASSDHSPGGNTEAFF. The DNA for the CDR3 is TGTGCCAGCAGCGACCACAGTCCAGGGGGTAACACTGAAGCTTTCTTT.

This clone occurred once. The chain combines TRBV4-1 with TRBJ2-3, with a possible D match to TRBD2 (5 bases). CDR3 length: 14 amino acids. CDR1 is MGHRA and CDR2 is YSYEKL in the germline V gene. Trimming shortened V by 2 bases and J by 2 bases, and 8 bases separated the two germline ends. Written as DNA, the CDR3 is TGCGCCAGCAGCCAACGGGGAACCACAGATACGCAGTATTTT. The encoded protein is CASSQRGTTDTQYF.

V gene TRBV3-1 (or the pseudogene TRBV3-2) combines with J gene TRBJ2-1, with D perhaps TRBD2 (5 bases). The CDR3 is 12 amino acids. Germline assignment: CDR1 LGHDT and CDR2 YNNKEL (reference sequence). With 4 bases removed from V and 9 bases from J, the gap between germline ends came to 10 bases. CDR3 coding DNA: TGTGCCAGCAGCCCTTCGGGGTTTGAGCAGTTCTTC. It is translated as CASSPSGFEQFF.

The chain couples TRBV5-6 to TRBJ1-6, with 7 positions matching TRBD1. Germline V gene data show CDR1 as SGHDT and CDR2 as YYEEEE. The CDR3 loop spans 18 amino acids. Losses at the gene ends were 4 bases for V and 0 bases for J; bases not matched to a gene: 10. The CDR3 region is CASSPDRSKGSYNSPLHF. In nucleotides, the CDR3 is TGTGCCAGCAGCCCGGACAGGTCCAAGGGCTCCTATAATTCACCCCTCCACTTT.

This sequence joins TRBV27 and TRBJ2-6; D ambiguous. This CDR3 spans 16 amino acids. V lost 2 bases and J 0 bases, leaving 8 bases between the germline ends. Per the germline V gene, CDR1 is MNHEY and CDR2 is SMNVEV (reference sequence). Here the CDR3 reads CASSLEVSSGANVLTF. In nucleotides, the CDR3 is TGTGCCAGCAGTTTAGAGGTCAGCTCTGGGGCCAACGTCCTGACTTTC.

The chain couples TRBV19 to TRBJ2-1; 11 bases are shared with TRBD2. The germline CDR1 and CDR2 sequences are LNHDA and SQIVND (reference sequence). The trim removed 6 bases at V and 7 bases at J, leaving 8 bases unmatched. The CDR3 has 15 amino acids. The CDR3: CASRSTSGRKNEQFF. CDR3 nucleotide sequence: TGTGCCAGTAGGAGCACTAGCGGGAGAAAGAATGAGCAGTTCTTC.

This rearrangement joins TRBV7-2 to TRBJ1-2; 7 bases match TRBD1. CDR1 SGHTA and CDR2 FQGNSA come from the germline V gene. The CDR3 loop spans 13 amino acids. J lost 4 bases, V lost 7 bases, and 6 bases had no gene match. CDR3 sequence: CASNRGPIYGYTF. The CDR3 DNA follows: TGTGCCAGCAACAGGGGACCCATCTATGGCTACACCTTC.

For this clone: Its ends do not fully match the called genes, so a read error is possible. V is TRBV6-2 or TRBV6-3 and J is TRBJ1-2; the D gene is possibly TRBD1 (5 bases). Germline V gene sequence: CDR1 MNHEY, CDR2 SVGEGT. The CDR3 is 12 amino acids. The CDR3 here is CASSYPRTSVHF. The CDR3 DNA follows: TGTGCCAGCAGTTATCCGAGGACATCGGTTCACTTC.

This chain connects TRBV7-8 to TRBJ1-1, with D perhaps matching TRBD1 (5 bases). V was trimmed by 1 base and J by 0 bases, leaving 12 bases between them. CDR3 length: 16 residues. CDR1 SGHVS and CDR2 FQNEAQ come from the germline V gene. The CDR3 reads CASSLVRAGVNTEAFF. The CDR3 DNA sequence: TGTGCCAGCAGCTTAGTTAGGGCGGGGGTGAACACTGAAGCTTTCTTT. Using reference TRBV7-8 and TRBJ1-1 for the parts outside the CDR3, the full variable domain is GAGVSQSPRYKVAKRGQDVALRCDPISGHVSLFWYQQALGQGPEFLTYFQNEAQLDKSGLPSDRFFAERPEGSVSTLKIQRTQQEDSAVYLCASSLVRAGVNTEAFFGQGTRLTVV.

The chain employs TRBV21-1 and TRBJ1-3; no check of the table's D call, TRBD1, against the DNA was made. TRBV21-1 is a pseudogene segment. The CDR3 spans 18 residues. The CDR3 DNA reads as TGTGCCAGCAGCCGGCCCGGACAGGGGATCAGCTCTGGAAACACCATATATTTT. Amino acids: CASSRPGQGISSGNTIYF.

This clone was seen a single time. The chain uses TRBV27 and TRBJ2-4, with D unresolved. Germline values: CDR1 MNHEY, CDR2 SMNVEV (reference sequence). The V gene lost 3 bases and the J gene lost 9 bases, with 6 bases spanning the gap. This CDR3 has 11 residues. CDR3 protein: CASSLRVIQYF. CDR3 nucleotides: TGTGCCAGCAGTTTGCGCGTCATTCAGTACTTC.

This chain joins TRBV6-5 and TRBJ1-1; D is ambiguous. V was shortened by 6 bases and J by 7 bases, with 9 bases between the two germline ends. The germline gives CDR1 MNHEY, CDR2 SVGAGI. This CDR3 is 11 amino acids long. The CDR3 loop is CASSSLSEAFF. CDR3 coding DNA: TGTGCCAGCAGCTCCCTTAGTGAAGCTTTCTTT.